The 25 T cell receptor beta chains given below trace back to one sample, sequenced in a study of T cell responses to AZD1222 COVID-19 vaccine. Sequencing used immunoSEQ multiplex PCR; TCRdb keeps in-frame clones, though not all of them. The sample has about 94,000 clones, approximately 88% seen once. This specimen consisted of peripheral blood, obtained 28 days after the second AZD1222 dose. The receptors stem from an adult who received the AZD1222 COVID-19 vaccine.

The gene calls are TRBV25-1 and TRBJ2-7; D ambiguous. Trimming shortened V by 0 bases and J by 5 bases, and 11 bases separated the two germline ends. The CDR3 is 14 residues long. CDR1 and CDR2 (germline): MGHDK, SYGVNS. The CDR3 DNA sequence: TGTGCCAGCAGTGAATACGAGGCTAAGGACGAGCAGTACTTC. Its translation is CASSEYEAKDEQYF.

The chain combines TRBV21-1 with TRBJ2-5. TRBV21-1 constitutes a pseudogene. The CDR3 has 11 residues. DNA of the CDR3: TGTGCCAGCAGCACCCAAGAGACCCAGTACTTC. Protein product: CASSTQETQYF.

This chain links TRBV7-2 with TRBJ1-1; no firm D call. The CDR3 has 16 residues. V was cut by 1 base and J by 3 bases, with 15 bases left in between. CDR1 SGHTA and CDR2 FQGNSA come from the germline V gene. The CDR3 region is CASSLETLGGDTEAFF. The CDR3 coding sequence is TGTGCCAGCAGCTTAGAGACCCTTGGTGGGGACACTGAAGCTTTCTTT.

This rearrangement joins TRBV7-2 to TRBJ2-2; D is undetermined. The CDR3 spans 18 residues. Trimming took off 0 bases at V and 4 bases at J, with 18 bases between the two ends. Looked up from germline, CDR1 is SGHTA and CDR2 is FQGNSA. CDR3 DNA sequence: TGTGCCAGCAGCTTAGCGCTATCACGGGCTATCTTCACCGGGGAGCTGTTTTTT. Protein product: CASSLALSRAIFTGELFF.

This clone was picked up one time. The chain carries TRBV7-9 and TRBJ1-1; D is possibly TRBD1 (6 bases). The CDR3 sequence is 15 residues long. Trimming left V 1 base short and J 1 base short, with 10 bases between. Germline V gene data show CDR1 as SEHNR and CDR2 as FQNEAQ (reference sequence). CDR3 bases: TGTGCCAGCAGCTTAGACGGCAGGGGGAACACTGAAGCTTTCTTT. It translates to CASSLDGRGNTEAFF.

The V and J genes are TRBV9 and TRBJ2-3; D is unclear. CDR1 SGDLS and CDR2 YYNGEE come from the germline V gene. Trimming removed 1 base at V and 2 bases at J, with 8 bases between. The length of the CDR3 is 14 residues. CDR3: CASSVQAYTDTQYF. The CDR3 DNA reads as TGTGCCAGCAGCGTACAGGCGTACACAGATACGCAGTATTTT.

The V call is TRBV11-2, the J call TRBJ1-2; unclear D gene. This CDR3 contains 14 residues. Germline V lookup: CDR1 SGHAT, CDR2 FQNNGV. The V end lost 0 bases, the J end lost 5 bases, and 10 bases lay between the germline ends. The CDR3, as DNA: TGTGCCAGCAGCTTAGATCCGACTCCATATGGCTACACCTTC. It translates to CASSLDPTPYGYTF.

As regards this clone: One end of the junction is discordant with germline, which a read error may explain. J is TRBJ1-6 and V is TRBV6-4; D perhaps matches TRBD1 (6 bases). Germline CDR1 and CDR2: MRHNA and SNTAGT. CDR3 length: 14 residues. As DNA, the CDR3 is TGTGCCAGCGGTGAAGGGGGTGTGAATTCACCCCTCCACTTT. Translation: CASGEGGVNSPLHF.

DNA of the CDR3: TGTGCCAGCAGACCAGCCTGGGGGCCCCAGCATTTT. This translates into CASRPAWGPQHF. The chain recombines TRBV12-3 or TRBV12-4 with TRBJ1-5; no reliable D call. V was cut by 6 bases and J by 9 bases, with 12 bases left in between. The CDR3 loop spans 12 amino acids.

CDR3 protein: CASSEVGFEQYF. DNA for the CDR3: TGTGCCAGCAGTGAGGTCGGGTTTGAGCAGTACTTC. The chain recombines TRBV6-2 or TRBV6-3 with TRBJ2-7; unclear D gene. The CDR3 runs 12 residues. Trimming took 5 bases from V and 7 from J, leaving 12 bases between them. CDR1 MNHEY and CDR2 SVGEGT come from the germline V gene.

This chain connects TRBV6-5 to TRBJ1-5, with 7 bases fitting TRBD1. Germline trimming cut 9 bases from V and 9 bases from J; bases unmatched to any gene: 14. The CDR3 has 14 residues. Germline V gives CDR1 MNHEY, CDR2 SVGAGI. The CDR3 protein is CASSGGQLFRPQHF. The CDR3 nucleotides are TGTGCCAGTTCAGGGGGACAGTTGTTCCGGCCCCAGCATTTT.

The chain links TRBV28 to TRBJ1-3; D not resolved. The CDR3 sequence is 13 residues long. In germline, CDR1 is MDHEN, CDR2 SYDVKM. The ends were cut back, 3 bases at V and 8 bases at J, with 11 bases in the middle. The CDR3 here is CASSFVQSDTIYF. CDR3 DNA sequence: TGTGCCAGCAGTTTCGTCCAGTCGGACACCATATATTTT. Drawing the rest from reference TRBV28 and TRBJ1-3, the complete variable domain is DVKVTQSSRYLVKRTGEKVFLECVQDMDHENMFWYRQDPGLGLRLIYFSYDVKMKEKGDIPEGYSVSREKKERFSLILESASTNQTSMYLCASSFVQSDTIYFGEGSWLTVV.

CDR3 loop: CASSLDRDRTEQYF. CDR3 DNA sequence: TGTGCCAGCAGCTTAGACCGGGACAGGACAGAGCAGTACTTC. V is TRBV13 and J is TRBJ2-7, with 8 bases matching TRBD1. This CDR3 contains 14 residues. The trim removed 1 base at V and 7 bases at J, leaving 6 bases unmatched. CDR1 and CDR2 from the germline V gene are PRHDT and FYEKMQ (reference sequence).

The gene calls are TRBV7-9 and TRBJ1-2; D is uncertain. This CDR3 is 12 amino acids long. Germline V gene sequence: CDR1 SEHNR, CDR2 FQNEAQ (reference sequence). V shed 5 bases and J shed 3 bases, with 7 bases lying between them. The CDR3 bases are TGTGCCAGCAGCGTTCAAGACTATGGCTACACCTTC. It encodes CASSVQDYGYTF.

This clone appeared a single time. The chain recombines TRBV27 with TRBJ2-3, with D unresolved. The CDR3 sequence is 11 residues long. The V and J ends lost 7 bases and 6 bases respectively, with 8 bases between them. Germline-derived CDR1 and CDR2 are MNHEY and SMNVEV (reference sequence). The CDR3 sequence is CASKMGDTQYF. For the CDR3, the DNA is TGTGCCAGCAAGATGGGGGATACGCAGTATTTT.

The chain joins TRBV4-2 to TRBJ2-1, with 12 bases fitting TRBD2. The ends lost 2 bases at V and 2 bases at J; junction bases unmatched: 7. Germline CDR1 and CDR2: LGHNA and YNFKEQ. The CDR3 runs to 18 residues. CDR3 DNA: TGTGCCAGCAGCCAATGGACTAGCGGGGAAAGGGCCTACAATGAGCAGTTCTTC. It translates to CASSQWTSGERAYNEQFF.

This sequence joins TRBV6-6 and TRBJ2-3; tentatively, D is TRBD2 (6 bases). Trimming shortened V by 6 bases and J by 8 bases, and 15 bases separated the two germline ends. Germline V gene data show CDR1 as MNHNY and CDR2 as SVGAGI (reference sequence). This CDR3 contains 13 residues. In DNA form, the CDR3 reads TGTGCCAGCAGGGAGAGGCCCGGGGGTACGCAGTATTTT. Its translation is CASRERPGGTQYF.

This chain's CDR3 is CASSQVEQGNSPLHF. The CDR3 DNA sequence: TGTGCCAGCAGCCAAGTGGAACAGGGTAATTCACCCCTCCACTTT. V and J are TRBV3-1 (or the pseudogene TRBV3-2) and TRBJ1-6, with a weak D call TRBD1 (6 bases). CDR3 size: 15 residues. The germline gives CDR1 LGHDT, CDR2 YNNKEL (reference sequence). Trimming shortened V by 1 base and J by 6 bases, and 10 bases separated the two germline ends.

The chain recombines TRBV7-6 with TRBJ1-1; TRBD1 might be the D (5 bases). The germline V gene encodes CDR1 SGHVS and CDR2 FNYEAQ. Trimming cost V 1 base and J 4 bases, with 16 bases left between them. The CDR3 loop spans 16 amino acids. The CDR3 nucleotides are TGTGCCAGCAGCTTAGGTAGTCAGGGCTCGGGCACTGAAGCTTTCTTT. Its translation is CASSLGSQGSGTEAFF.

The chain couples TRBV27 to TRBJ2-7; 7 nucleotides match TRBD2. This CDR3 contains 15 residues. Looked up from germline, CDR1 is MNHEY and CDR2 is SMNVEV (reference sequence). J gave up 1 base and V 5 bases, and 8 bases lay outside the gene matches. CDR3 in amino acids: CASSPQTSQSYEQYF. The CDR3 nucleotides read TGTGCCAGCAGTCCACAGACTAGCCAGTCCTACGAGCAGTACTTC.

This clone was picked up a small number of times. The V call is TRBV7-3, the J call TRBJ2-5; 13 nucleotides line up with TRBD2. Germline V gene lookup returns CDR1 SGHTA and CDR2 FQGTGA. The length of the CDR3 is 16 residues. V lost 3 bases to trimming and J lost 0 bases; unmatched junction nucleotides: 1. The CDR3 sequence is CASSLTSGGNQETQYF. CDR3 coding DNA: TGTGCCAGCAGCTTGACTAGCGGGGGGAACCAAGAGACCCAGTACTTC. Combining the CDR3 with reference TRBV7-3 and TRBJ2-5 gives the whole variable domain GAGVSQTPSNKVTEKGKYVELRCDPISGHTALYWYRQSLGQGPEFLIYFQGTGAADDSGLPNDRFFAVRPEGSVSTLKIQRTERGDSAVYLCASSLTSGGNQETQYFGPGTRLLVL.

The DNA of the CDR3 is TGTGCCAGCAGCCAGCCGCAGATTTCGTCTGGAAACACCATATATTTT. This encodes CASSQPQISSGNTIYF. This chain connects TRBV3-1 (or the pseudogene TRBV3-2) to TRBJ1-3; unclear D gene. Trimming stripped 3 bases from V and 1 base from J, with 13 bases between. The CDR3 covers 16 residues. The germline CDR1 and CDR2 sequences are LGHDT and YNNKEL (reference sequence).

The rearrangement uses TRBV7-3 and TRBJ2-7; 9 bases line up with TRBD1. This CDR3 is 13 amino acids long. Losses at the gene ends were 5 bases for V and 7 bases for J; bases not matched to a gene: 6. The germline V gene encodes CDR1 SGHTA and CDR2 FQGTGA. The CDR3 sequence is CASSLQGAGEQYF. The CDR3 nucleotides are TGTGCCAGCAGCCTACAGGGGGCCGGGGAGCAGTACTTC.

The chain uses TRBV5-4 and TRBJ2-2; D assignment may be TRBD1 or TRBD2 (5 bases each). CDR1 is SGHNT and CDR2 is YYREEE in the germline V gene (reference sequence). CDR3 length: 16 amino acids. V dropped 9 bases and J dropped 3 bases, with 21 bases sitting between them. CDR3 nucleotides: TGTGCCACGGCCCCGGGGCCAGGGTGGGACACCGGGGAGCTGTTTTTT. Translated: CATAPGPGWDTGELFF.

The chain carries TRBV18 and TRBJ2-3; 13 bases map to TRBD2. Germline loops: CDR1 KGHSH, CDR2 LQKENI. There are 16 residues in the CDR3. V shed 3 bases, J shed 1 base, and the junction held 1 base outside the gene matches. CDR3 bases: TGTGCCAGCTCACCCGGGACTAGCGGGGGCACAGATACGCAGTATTTT. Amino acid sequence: CASSPGTSGGTDTQYF.